This T cell receptor beta chain was sequenced for a study of T cells in Graves' hyperthyroidism and ophthalmopathy. What was amplified from RNA transcripts were TCR beta CDR3 regions. RT-PCR in the first round (using the HTBI primer set) targeted the TCR CDR3. Each CDR3 protein is one row after TCRdb ran MiXCR on the multiplex PCR reads. The sample gives hundreds of thousands of distinct CDR3 sequences, 14% of which show up once; roughly 10% is in the top ten. CDR3 size: 14 residues. The V gene end was trimmed by 7 bases and the J gene end by 2 bases; junction bases not matched to a gene: 5. The germline V gene encodes CDR1 SGHTA and CDR2 FQGNSA. This clonotype was seen a handful of times. The definition of stable Graves' hyperthyroidism was no ophthalmopathy progression within 18 months.

The TCR sequence derives from a woman between 18 and 29 years old with Graves' hyperthyroidism. Material for sequencing was blood. The V call is TRBV7-2, the J call TRBJ2-3, with 8 bases lining up with TRBD2. DNA of the CDR3: TGTGCCAGCACGGGAGGGATCGACACAGATACGCAGTATTTT. It encodes CASTGGIDTDTQYF.